This TCR beta chain appears in the sequencing data of a study of cytomegalovirus exposure and HLA in healthy donors. The length of the CDR3 is 15 residues. V lost 6 bases to trimming and J lost 10 bases, with 19 bases between them. Germline V CDR1 and CDR2: LNHDA, SQIVND (reference sequence). Study-wide results and caveats: Researchers counted roughly 150 TCR beta chains as cytomegalovirus-associated.

On this clone: Its target is not known.

The assay was immunoSEQ multiplex PCR, and TCRdb's table has in-frame clones only and misses some. This table holds about 150,000 clones, roughly 79% found once. The clonotype originates from a man aged 25-45 years in good health and CMV-seropositive. V gene TRBV19 combines with J gene TRBJ1-6; D is ambiguous. The sample taken for sequencing was PBMCs. The CDR3 nucleotides read TGTGCCAGTAGCCATAGCGGCGGGTTATCCTCACCCCTCCACTTT. Protein: CASSHSGGLSSPLHF.